This T cell receptor beta chain was sequenced during a study of T cells after yellow fever vaccination. Production of TCR cDNA was by 5'RACE template switching, which also added a universal primer site and UMIs. TCRdb analysed the 5' RACE reads with MiXCR anew, one entry per CDR3 protein. The sample includes under 300,000 distinct CDR3 sequences, 10% to 15% of them seen just once. Study results and caveats: Weaker overall was a secondary response that nonetheless peaked faster, on day 5 versus 15. Post-booster samples contained most primary-vaccination clones (approximately 97% CD4, less than 90% CD8).

The CDR3 extends over 15 amino acids. The V end was cut by 5 bases, the J end by 9 bases, with 20 bases between. Per germline, CDR1 LNHNV and CDR2 YYDKDF (reference sequence). Notes on this clonotype: Its matching antigen is unknown.

The material was CD4+ T cells sorted from PBMCs, obtained 45 days after the yellow fever booster vaccination. The sequence came from a man aged 25 to 45 who received the YFV17D yellow fever vaccine. The chain carries TRBV15 and TRBJ1-5; the D gene is possibly TRBD1 (5 bases). CDR3 nucleotides: TGTGCCACCAGCGCCCATTCGGGGGGAAGTGGGCCCCAGCATTTT. Amino acid sequence: CATSAHSGGSGPQHF. Combining the CDR3 with reference TRBV15 and TRBJ1-5 gives the whole variable domain DAMVIQNPRYQVTQFGKPVTLSCSQTLNHNVMYWYQQKSSQAPKLLFHYYDKDFNNEADTPDNFQSRRPNTSFCFLDIRSPGLGDTAMYLCATSAHSGGSGPQHFGDGTRLSIL.